This TCR beta chain comes out of a study of blood T cells in healthy people across ages. This clonotype was seen only a few times. Its antigen is as yet unknown. V lost 5 bases to trimming and J lost 6 bases; unmatched junction nucleotides: 7. Germline assignment: CDR1 SGHRS and CDR2 YFSETQ. This CDR3 region has 13 residues. In terms of origin and age, donors were healthy Caucasian individuals from Russia aged 6 to 90. Isolating PBMCs gave at least 6.5 million of these cells per sample. Study-level results: TCR beta diversity, measured per million T cells, fell in a roughly linear way with age.

A second PCR, run for roughly 7 to 12 cycles, used a sample-barcoded 5' primer plus a J-beta primer mix. Carrying 12 random nucleotides, a template-switch adaptor labeled each individual cDNA molecule. TCRdb reprocessed the 5' RACE reads with MiXCR, giving one entry per CDR3 protein. The sample lists roughly 1,300,000 distinct CDR3 sequences; around 59% were seen once. The chain joins TRBV5-1 to TRBJ1-1, with 7 nucleotides matching TRBD1. Sequences were obtained from blood. The receptor's source is a man between 18 and 29 years old in good health. CDR3 protein: CASRSQQGSEAFF. The CDR3 nucleotides are TGCGCCAGCAGGTCCCAACAGGGGTCTGAAGCTTTCTTT.